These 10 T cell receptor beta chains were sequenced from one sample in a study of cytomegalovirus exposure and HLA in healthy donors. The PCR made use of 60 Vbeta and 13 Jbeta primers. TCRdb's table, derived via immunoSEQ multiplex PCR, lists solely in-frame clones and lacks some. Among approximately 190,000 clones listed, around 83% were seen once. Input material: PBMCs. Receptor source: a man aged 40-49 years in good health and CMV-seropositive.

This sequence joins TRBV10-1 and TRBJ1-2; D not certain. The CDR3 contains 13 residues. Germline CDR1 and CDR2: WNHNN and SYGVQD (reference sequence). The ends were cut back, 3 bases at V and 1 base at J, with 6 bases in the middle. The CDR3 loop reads CASSDQVNYGYTF. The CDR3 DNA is TGCGCCAGCAGTGACCAGGTTAACTATGGCTACACCTTC.

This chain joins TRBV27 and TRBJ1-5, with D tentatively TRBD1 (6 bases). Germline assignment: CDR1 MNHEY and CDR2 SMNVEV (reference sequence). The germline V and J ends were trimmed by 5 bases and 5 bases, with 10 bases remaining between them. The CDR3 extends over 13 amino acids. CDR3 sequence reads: CASSKRQDQPQHF. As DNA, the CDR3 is TGTGCCAGCAGTAAACGACAGGATCAGCCCCAGCATTTT.

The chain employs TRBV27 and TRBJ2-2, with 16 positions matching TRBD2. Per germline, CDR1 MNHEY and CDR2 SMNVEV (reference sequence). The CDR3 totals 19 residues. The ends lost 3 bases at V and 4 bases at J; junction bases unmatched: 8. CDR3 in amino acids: CASSLGTSGRAGATGELFF. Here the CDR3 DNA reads TGTGCCAGCAGTTTGGGGACTAGCGGGAGGGCCGGGGCCACCGGGGAGCTGTTTTTT.

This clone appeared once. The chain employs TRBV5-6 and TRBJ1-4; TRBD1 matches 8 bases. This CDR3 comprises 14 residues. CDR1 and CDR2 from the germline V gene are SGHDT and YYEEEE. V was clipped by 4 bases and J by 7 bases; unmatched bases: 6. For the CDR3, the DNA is TGTGCCAGCAGCAGACAGGGGCCGGGTGAAAAACTGTTTTTT. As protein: CASSRQGPGEKLFF.

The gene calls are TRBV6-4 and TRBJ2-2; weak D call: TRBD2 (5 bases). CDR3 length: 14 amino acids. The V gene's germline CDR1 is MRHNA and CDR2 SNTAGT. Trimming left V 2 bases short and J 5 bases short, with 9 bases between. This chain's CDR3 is CASSDTGWTGELFF. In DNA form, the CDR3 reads TGTGCCAGCAGTGACACGGGGTGGACCGGGGAGCTGTTTTTT.

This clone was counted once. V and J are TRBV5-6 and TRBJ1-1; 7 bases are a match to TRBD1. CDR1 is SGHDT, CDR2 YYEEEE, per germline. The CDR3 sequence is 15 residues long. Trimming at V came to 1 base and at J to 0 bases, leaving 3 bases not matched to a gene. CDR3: CASSLRQGVNTEAFF. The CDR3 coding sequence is TGTGCCAGCAGCTTGAGACAGGGAGTGAACACTGAAGCTTTCTTT.

The CDR3 coding sequence is TGTGCCAGCAGTCCCCCGACAGGGTCATACGAGCAGTACTTC. Amino acid sequence: CASSPPTGSYEQYF. The J gene is TRBJ2-7, the V gene TRBV28, with 7 positions matching TRBD1. Germline trimming cut 5 bases from V and 4 bases from J; bases unmatched to any gene: 8. Germline values: CDR1 MDHEN, CDR2 SYDVKM. The CDR3 sequence is 14 residues long.

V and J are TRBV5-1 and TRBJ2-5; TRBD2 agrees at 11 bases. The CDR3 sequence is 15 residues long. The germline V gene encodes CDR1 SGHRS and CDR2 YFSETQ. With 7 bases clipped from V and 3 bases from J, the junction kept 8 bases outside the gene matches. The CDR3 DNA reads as TGCGCCAGCCGCTCCCTGACTAGCGGGGAAGAGACCCAGTACTTC. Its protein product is CASRSLTSGEETQYF. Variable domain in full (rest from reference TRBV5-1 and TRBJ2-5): KAGVTQTPRYLIKTRGQQVTLSCSPISGHRSVSWYQQTPGQGLQFLFEYFSETQRNKGNFPGRFSGRQFSNSRSEMNVSTLELGDSALYLCASRSLTSGEETQYFGPGTRLLVL.

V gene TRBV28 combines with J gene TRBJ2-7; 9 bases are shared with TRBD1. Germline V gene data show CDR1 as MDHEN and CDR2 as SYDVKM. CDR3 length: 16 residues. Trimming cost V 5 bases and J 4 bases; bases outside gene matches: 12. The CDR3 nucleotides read TGTGCCAGCAGTCCCCCTCTGGGACAGGGAGGGTACGAGCAGTACTTC. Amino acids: CASSPPLGQGGYEQYF.

CDR3 bases: TGCGCCAGCAGCTCCGTAGCGGGAGCTAACTGTACGCAGTATTTT. Its protein product is CASSSVAGANCTQYF. This chain uses TRBV5-1 with TRBJ2-3; TRBD2 aligns across 9 bases. The CDR3 extends over 15 amino acids. Trimming removed 3 bases from V and 8 bases from J; junction bases left unmatched: 10. Germline V lookup: CDR1 SGHRS, CDR2 YFSETQ.